A selection of T cell receptor beta chains follows, all from one sample in a study of cytomegalovirus exposure and HLA in healthy donors. Produced via immunoSEQ multiplex PCR; TCRdb's table is partial and in-frame only. The repertoire holds approximately 280,000 clones, with approximately 88% as singletons. Sequenced material: PBMCs. The origin of the receptors is a woman in her late teens or twenties in good health and CMV-seronegative. The CDR3 runs from the conserved cysteine through the conserved F or W. Each record gives: J gene, D gene, V gene, CDR3 DNA, CDR3 protein. A D gene is named only where the DNA matches it firmly.

j_call: TRBJ2-3
d_call: TRBD2
v_call: TRBV11-2
cdr3_nt: TGTGCCAGCAGCCTCGAGGCTAGCGGGAGTACAGATACGCAGTATTTT
cdr3_aa: CASSLEASGSTDTQYF

j_call: TRBJ2-3
d_call: TRBD2
v_call: TRBV4-3
cdr3_nt: TGCGCCAGCAGCACGGGACTAGCGGTTACGCAGTATTTT
cdr3_aa: CASSTGLAVTQYF

j_call: TRBJ1-2
d_call: TRBD1
v_call: TRBV5-6
cdr3_nt: TGTGCCAGCAGCCTGAGACAGGGTTATGGCTACACCTTC
cdr3_aa: CASSLRQGYGYTF

j_call: TRBJ1-2
d_call: TRBD1
v_call: TRBV7-8
cdr3_nt: TGTGCCAGCAGCCCCGGGACAGGGGGACGCCCCACCTTC
cdr3_aa: CASSPGTGGRPTF

j_call: TRBJ1-6
d_call: TRBD1
v_call: TRBV27
cdr3_nt: TGTGCCAGCAGTCCCACCGACAGGGGGGATTCACCCCTCCACTTT
cdr3_aa: CASSPTDRGDSPLHF

j_call: TRBJ2-7
d_call: NA
v_call: TRBV28
cdr3_nt: TGTGCCAGCAGTTCCAGTCTCAAGCAGTACTTC
cdr3_aa: CASSSSLKQYF

j_call: TRBJ2-7
d_call: TRBD2
v_call: TRBV6-5
cdr3_nt: TGTGCCAGCAGTTATACTAGCGGGAGTGTCGAGCAGTACTTC
cdr3_aa: CASSYTSGSVEQYF

j_call: TRBJ2-2
d_call: NA
v_call: TRBV10-1
cdr3_nt: TGCGCCAGCTCGCCGGGTCTCGGTTCCCCCGGGGAGCTGTTTTTT
cdr3_aa: CASSPGLGSPGELFF

j_call: TRBJ1-2
d_call: TRBD1
v_call: TRBV19
cdr3_nt: TGTGCCAGTAGTGTTTCCACCGGGACAGACATGTATGGCTACACCTTC
cdr3_aa: CASSVSTGTDMYGYTF

j_call: TRBJ2-3
d_call: NA
v_call: TRBV27
cdr3_nt: TGTGCCAGCAGTCCCAGCGGACGCACAGATACGCAGTATTTT
cdr3_aa: CASSPSGRTDTQYF

j_call: TRBJ2-7
d_call: NA
v_call: TRBV27
cdr3_nt: TGTGCCAGCAGTCGAGACAGATTAAGTTCCTACGAGCAGTACTTC
cdr3_aa: CASSRDRLSSYEQYF